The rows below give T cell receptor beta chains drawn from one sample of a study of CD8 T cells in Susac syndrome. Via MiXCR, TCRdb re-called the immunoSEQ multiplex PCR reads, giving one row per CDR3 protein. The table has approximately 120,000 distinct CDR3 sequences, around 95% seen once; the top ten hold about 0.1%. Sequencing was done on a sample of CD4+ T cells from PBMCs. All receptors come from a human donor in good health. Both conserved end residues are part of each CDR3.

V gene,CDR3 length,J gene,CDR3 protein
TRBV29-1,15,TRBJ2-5,CSVERDRGRGETQYF
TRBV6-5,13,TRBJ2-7,CASGLGAAYEQYF
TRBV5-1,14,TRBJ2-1,CASSLTSGTNEQFF
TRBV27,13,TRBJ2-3,CASSLKPTYTQYF
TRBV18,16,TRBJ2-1,CASSPRQRSSYNEQFF
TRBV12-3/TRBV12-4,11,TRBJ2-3,CASSFGNTQYF
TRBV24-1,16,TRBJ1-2,CATSDPGTGGNYGYTF
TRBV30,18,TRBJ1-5,CAWSGDRSTAFSNQPQHF
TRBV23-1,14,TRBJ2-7,CASHDLGRATEQYF
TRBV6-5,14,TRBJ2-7,CASSPWDRDYEQYF
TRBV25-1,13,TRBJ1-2,CASSESPTYGYTF
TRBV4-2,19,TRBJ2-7,CASSLTDGTSGPSSYEQYF
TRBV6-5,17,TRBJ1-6,CASSYSGVGVAGSPLHF
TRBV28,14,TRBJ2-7,CASSTEGPIYEQYF
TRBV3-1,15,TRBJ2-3,CASSPSAGTTDTQYF
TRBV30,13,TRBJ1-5,CAWSKGGVQPQHF
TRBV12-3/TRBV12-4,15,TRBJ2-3,CASSRAGGGTDTQYF
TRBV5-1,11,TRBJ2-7,CASSSDYEQYF
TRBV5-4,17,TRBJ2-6,CASSLWPGLFGANVLTF
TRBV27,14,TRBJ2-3,CASKEGTITDTQYF
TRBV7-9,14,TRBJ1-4,CASSSTGINEKLFF
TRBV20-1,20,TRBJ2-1,CSASRGTYGLAGRSYNEQFF
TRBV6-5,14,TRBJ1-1,CATLGRQGNTEAFF
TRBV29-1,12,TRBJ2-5,CSVVGGQETQYF
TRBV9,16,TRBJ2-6,CASSVGQGLGANVLTF
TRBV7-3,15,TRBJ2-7,CASSFGTDSPYEQYF
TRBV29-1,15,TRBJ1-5,CSVVLQGGVGQPQHF
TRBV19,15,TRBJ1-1,CASSASGSWNTEAFF
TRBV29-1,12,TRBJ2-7,CSAREGPGGQYF
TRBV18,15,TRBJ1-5,CASSPRTGGNQPQHF
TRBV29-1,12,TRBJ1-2,CSVTQGTYGYTF
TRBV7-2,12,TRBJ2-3,CASSLDLAKQYF
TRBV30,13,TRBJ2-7,CAWSERSRYEQYF
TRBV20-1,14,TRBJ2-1,CSAPGQSNYNEQFF
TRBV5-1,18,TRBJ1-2,CASSFGLPRTGGDYGYTF
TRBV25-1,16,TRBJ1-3,CASSEWGQGGGNTIYF
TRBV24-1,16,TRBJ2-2,CATSPGGRYNTGELFF